One and the same sample provided the 26 T cell receptor beta chains below, sequenced in a study of blood T cell repertoires in COVID-19. Assay used: immunoSEQ multiplex PCR; TCRdb lists only in-frame clones, some missing. The profile shows 140,000 or so clones, roughly 81% of them singletons. Material for sequencing was peripheral blood. All receptors come from a human donor with acute or convalescent COVID-19. The donor label of this sample is uncertain.

V is TRBV19 and J is TRBJ1-6, with D perhaps TRBD1 (5 bases). The CDR3 covers 14 residues. V was shortened by 4 bases and J by 6 bases, with 10 bases between the two germline ends. CDR1 is LNHDA, CDR2 SQIVND, per germline (reference sequence). The CDR3 coding sequence is TGTGCCAGTAGTACTCGACAGATTAATTCACCCCTCCACTTT. Translated: CASSTRQINSPLHF.

The rearrangement joins TRBV5-4 to TRBJ1-1, with D possibly being TRBD1 (5 bases). V lost 4 bases, J lost 0 bases, and 19 bases lay in between. This CDR3 has 17 residues. Germline assignment: CDR1 SGHNT and CDR2 YYREEE (reference sequence). The CDR3 sequence is CASSLPGAGTMNTEAFF. DNA of the CDR3: TGTGCCAGCAGCCTCCCCGGTGCGGGGACTATGAACACTGAAGCTTTCTTT.

The chain joins TRBV5-4 to TRBJ2-5; TRBD1 agrees at 10 bases. This CDR3 region has 16 residues. V lost 0 bases and J lost 2; bases outside the gene matches: 4. Looked up from germline, CDR1 is SGHNT and CDR2 is YYREEE (reference sequence). The CDR3 loop reads CASSLDLGQGQETQYF. CDR3 nucleotides: TGTGCCAGCAGCTTGGATCTGGGACAGGGGCAAGAGACCCAGTACTTC.

V and J are TRBV11-3 and TRBJ2-1; 14 positions match TRBD2. The CDR3 covers 16 residues. Germline V gene data show CDR1 as SGHNT and CDR2 as YENEEA. Germline trimming cut 5 bases from V and 10 bases from J; bases unmatched to any gene: 10. The CDR3 DNA is TGTGCCAGCAGCCCGGGACTAGCGGGAGTGCATGAGGAGCAGTTCTTC. Translating gives CASSPGLAGVHEEQFF.

V and J are TRBV7-9 and TRBJ2-3; D not resolved. Germline V gene sequence: CDR1 SEHNR, CDR2 FQNEAQ (reference sequence). This CDR3 is 11 amino acids long. Trimming removed 4 bases from V and 5 bases from J, with 4 bases in between. The chain's CDR3 is CASSSLDTQYF. In DNA, the CDR3 is TGTGCCAGCAGCTCTCTAGATACGCAGTATTTT. Looking up the rest from reference TRBV7-9 and TRBJ2-3 gives the full variable domain: DTGVSQNPRHKITKRGQNVTFRCDPISEHNRLYWYRQTLGQGPEFLTYFQNEAQLEKSRLLSDRFSAERPKGSFSTLEIQRTEQGDSAMYLCASSSLDTQYFGPGTRLTVL.

This chain joins TRBV5-8 and TRBJ2-4, with D perhaps TRBD2 (6 bases). The CDR3 length is 14 residues. CDR1 SGHTS and CDR2 YDEGEE come from the germline V gene. V was cut by 5 bases and J by 7 bases, with 16 bases left in between. This CDR3 reads CASRRPGLRNIQYF. Here the CDR3 DNA reads TGTGCCAGCAGGCGCCCGGGACTCCGTAACATTCAGTACTTC.

The V gene is TRBV5-1, the J gene TRBJ2-3; D perhaps matches TRBD2 (6 bases). From germline, CDR1 is SGHRS and CDR2 YFSETQ. The CDR3 loop spans 14 amino acids. Trimming left V 6 bases short and J 0 bases short, with 11 bases between. The CDR3, as DNA: TGCGCCAGCAATAGCGGTCAGAGCACAGATACGCAGTATTTT. Protein sequence: CASNSGQSTDTQYF.

This sequence joins TRBV4-3 and TRBJ1-4; 9 nucleotides align to TRBD1. The germline V gene encodes CDR1 LGHNA and CDR2 YSLEER. The CDR3 runs to 20 residues. V gave up 3 bases and J gave up 0 bases; unmatched junction bases: 14. DNA for the CDR3: TGCGCCAGCAGCCATCCATCCGGGACAGGGACCCTTGCAACTAATGAAAAACTGTTTTTT. The encoded protein is CASSHPSGTGTLATNEKLFF.

The V gene is TRBV6-2 or TRBV6-3, the J gene TRBJ2-3; 7 nucleotides line up with TRBD1. CDR3 length: 16 amino acids. Germline V lookup: CDR1 MNHEY, CDR2 SVGEGT. The junction had 8 bases not matched to a gene; V was cut back by 4 bases and J by 1 base. Here the CDR3 reads CASSSRIGQGTDTQYF. The CDR3 coding sequence is TGTGCCAGCAGTTCTCGGATAGGACAGGGCACAGATACGCAGTATTTT.

The V gene is TRBV4-2, the J gene TRBJ2-1; a possible D gene is TRBD2 (5 bases). Germline V gene sequence: CDR1 LGHNA, CDR2 YNFKEQ. Between the trimmed V and J ends, which lost 0 bases and 2 bases, there was a span of 11 bases. The CDR3 is 16 amino acids. The CDR3 sequence: CASSQEYSGPYNEQFF. The CDR3 bases are TGTGCCAGCAGCCAAGAATACAGCGGTCCCTACAATGAGCAGTTCTTC.

This chain joins TRBV6-1 and TRBJ2-3; 9 bases fit TRBD1. With V trimmed by 0 bases and J by 0 bases, 4 bases remained unmatched. This CDR3 is built from 17 residues. Germline CDR1 reads MNHNS; CDR2 reads SASEGT. This chain's CDR3 is CASSEAVQGASTDTQYF. The CDR3 region has the DNA TGTGCCAGCAGTGAAGCGGTACAGGGGGCAAGCACAGATACGCAGTATTTT.

About this clone itself: Within the sample, other DNA sequences also encode this same CDR3. This chain links TRBV7-2 with TRBJ1-1; a weak D match, TRBD1 (5 bases). Per the germline V gene, CDR1 is SGHTA and CDR2 is FQGNSA. The V end was cut by 2 bases, the J end by 4 bases, with 11 bases between. This CDR3 is built from 14 residues. This chain's CDR3 is CASSLRQGSTEAFF. In nucleotides, the CDR3 is TGTGCCAGCAGCTTAAGGCAGGGTAGCACTGAAGCTTTCTTT.

The table lists this clone with a few counts. The chain couples TRBV27 to TRBJ1-6; D is undetermined. There are 13 residues in the CDR3. Deletions cut 0 bases from V and 7 bases from J, with 4 bases between. Per germline, CDR1 MNHEY and CDR2 SMNVEV (reference sequence). The CDR3 DNA is TGTGCCAGCAGTTTATCGCGGAATTCACCCCTCCACTTT. Amino acid sequence: CASSLSRNSPLHF.

The chain joins TRBV7-3 to TRBJ2-6; D unclear. Looked up from germline, CDR1 is SGHTA and CDR2 is FQGTGA. Trimming stripped 3 bases from V and 0 bases from J, with 6 bases between. The CDR3 runs 15 residues. The CDR3 here is CASSFPISGANVLTF. In DNA, the CDR3 is TGTGCCAGCAGCTTCCCAATCTCTGGGGCCAACGTCCTGACTTTC.

The chain carries TRBV10-3 and TRBJ2-3; TRBD2 might be the D (5 bases). This CDR3 has 17 residues. Germline lookup yields CDR1 ENHRY and CDR2 SYGVKD. V shed 0 bases and J shed 0 bases, with 13 bases lying between them. CDR3 DNA: TGTGCCATCAGTGAGTCCACGGGGTACTCTAGCACAGATACGCAGTATTTT. This sequence encodes CAISESTGYSSTDTQYF.

This clone was observed once. This chain connects TRBV28 to TRBJ2-7; possible D gene TRBD2, 5 bases. Per the germline V gene, CDR1 is MDHEN and CDR2 is SYDVKM. V was shortened by 5 bases and J by 4 bases, with 21 bases between the two germline ends. The CDR3 has 16 residues. CDR3 coding DNA: TGTGCCAGCAGTCCCGGGTTTTCACGGAGCGGTTACGAGCAGTACTTC. It codes for CASSPGFSRSGYEQYF.

This chain connects TRBV14 to TRBJ2-1, with a weak D call TRBD2 (6 bases). There are 15 residues in the CDR3. The germline CDR1 and CDR2 sequences are SGHDN and FVKESK. V was cut by 4 bases and J by 4 bases, with 14 bases left in between. CDR3 residues: CASSRSGTIYNEQFF. Written as DNA, the CDR3 is TGTGCCAGCAGCCGTAGCGGAACAATTTACAATGAGCAGTTCTTC. Variable domain in full (rest from reference TRBV14 and TRBJ2-1): EAGVTQFPSHSVIEKGQTVTLRCDPISGHDNLYWYRRVMGKEIKFLLHFVKESKQDESGMPNNRFLAERTGGTYSTLKVQPAELEDSGVYFCASSRSGTIYNEQFFGPGTRLTVL.

This clone was observed a single time. This chain connects TRBV7-8 to TRBJ1-1; 10 bases agree with TRBD1. J lost 0 bases, V lost 6 bases, and 4 bases had no gene match. Germline V gene data show CDR1 as SGHVS and CDR2 as FQNEAQ. This CDR3 is built from 15 residues. CDR3 nucleotide sequence: TGTGCCAGCAGTCCCGGACAGGGGGTGAACACTGAAGCTTTCTTT. Translation: CASSPGQGVNTEAFF.

This chain uses TRBV29-1 with TRBJ2-4; 7 positions match TRBD2. The CDR3 runs to 13 residues. Germline assignment: CDR1 SQVTM and CDR2 ANQGSEA. The J segment lost 6 bases and the V segment lost 6 bases, leaving 8 bases of the junction unmatched. This chain's CDR3 is CSVVTSSGNIQYF. In DNA, the CDR3 is TGCAGCGTGGTGACTAGCTCAGGAAACATTCAGTACTTC.

The chain links TRBV5-8 to TRBJ2-3; TRBD1 matches 9 bases. The CDR3 runs to 16 residues. J gave up 3 bases and V 4 bases, and 9 bases lay outside the gene matches. From germline, CDR1 is SGHTS and CDR2 YDEGEE. The CDR3 nucleotides read TGTGCCAGCAGCACCGGGACAGGGTTTCAGACAGATACGCAGTATTTT. Translation: CASSTGTGFQTDTQYF.

This clone was detected a few times. V is TRBV7-2 and J is TRBJ1-6; D unclear. Germline values: CDR1 SGHTA, CDR2 FQGNSA. This CDR3 has 17 amino acids. V was clipped by 2 bases and J by 7 bases, with 18 bases between them. CDR3 sequence reads: CASSLLGRSSRNSPLHF. CDR3 nucleotides: TGTGCCAGCAGCTTATTGGGTCGGAGCAGCCGAAATTCACCCCTCCACTTT.

The J gene is TRBJ2-5, the V gene TRBV3-1 (or the pseudogene TRBV3-2); D possibly corresponds to TRBD2 (6 bases). Trimming removed 0 bases at V and 2 bases at J, with 10 bases between. The CDR3 consists of 15 residues. Germline lookup yields CDR1 LGHDT and CDR2 YNNKEL (reference sequence). CDR3 residues: CASSQDGLAQETQYF. CDR3 sequence (DNA): TGTGCCAGCAGCCAAGACGGGCTAGCGCAAGAGACCCAGTACTTC.

The V gene is TRBV29-1, the J gene TRBJ1-2; no clear D gene. Germline assignment: CDR1 SQVTM and CDR2 ANQGSEA. The CDR3 covers 12 residues. V lost 6 bases to trimming and J lost 3 bases, with 11 bases between them. In DNA, the CDR3 is TGCAGCGTGGAGGGAGAAGACTATGGCTACACCTTC. The encoded protein is CSVEGEDYGYTF.

This chain links TRBV10-3 with TRBJ2-7; D is uncertain. V was cut by 1 base and J by 0 bases, with 10 bases left in between. In germline, CDR1 is ENHRY, CDR2 SYGVKD. The CDR3 runs 15 residues. The DNA of the CDR3 is TGTGCCATCAGTGAGTTGGCGGAGAGCTCCTACGAGCAGTACTTC. Translation: CAISELAESSYEQYF.

The table lists this clone with a few counts. The chain carries TRBV5-1 and TRBJ1-2; TRBD1 is a possible D gene (6 bases). Trimming stripped 6 bases from V and 4 bases from J, with 16 bases between. This CDR3 has 14 residues. The germline gives CDR1 SGHRS, CDR2 YFSETQ. The CDR3 DNA is TGCGCCAGCACACTAACCGCGGACAGCTATGGCTACACCTTC. This gives the protein CASTLTADSYGYTF.

The chain uses TRBV20-1 and TRBJ2-1; D is possibly TRBD2 (5 bases). This CDR3 is built from 11 residues. V was shortened by 4 bases and J by 10 bases, with 11 bases between the two germline ends. Germline V gene sequence: CDR1 DFQATT, CDR2 SNEGSKA (reference sequence). The CDR3 here is CSAIKSGEQFF. In DNA, the CDR3 is TGCAGTGCTATTAAGTCGGGGGAGCAGTTCTTC.